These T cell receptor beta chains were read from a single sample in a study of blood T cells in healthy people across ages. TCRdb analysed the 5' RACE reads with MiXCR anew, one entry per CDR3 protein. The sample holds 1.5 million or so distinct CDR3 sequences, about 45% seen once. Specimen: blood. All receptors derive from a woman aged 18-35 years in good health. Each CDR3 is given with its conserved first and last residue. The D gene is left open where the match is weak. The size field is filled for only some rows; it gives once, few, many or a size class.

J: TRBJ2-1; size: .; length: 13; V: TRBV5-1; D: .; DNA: TGCGCCAGCAGCTTGGACCGGAGGTATGAGCAGTTCTTC; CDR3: CASSLDRRYEQFF
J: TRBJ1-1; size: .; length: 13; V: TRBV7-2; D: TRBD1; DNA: TGTGCCAGCAGCTTACTACGGAACAGGGGGTCTTTCTTT; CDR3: CASSLLRNRGSFF
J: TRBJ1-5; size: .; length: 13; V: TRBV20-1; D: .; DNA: TGCAGTGCTCCTTTGGCTATAGGTCAGCCCCAGCATTTT; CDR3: CSAPLAIGQPQHF
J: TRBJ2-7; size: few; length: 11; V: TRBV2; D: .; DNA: TGTGCCAGCAGTGAATGGTACGAGCAGTACTTC; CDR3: CASSEWYEQYF
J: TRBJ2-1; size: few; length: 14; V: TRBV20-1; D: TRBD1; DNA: TGCAGTGCTAGAGCAGGGGGCAACTACAATGAGCAGTTCTTC; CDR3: CSARAGGNYNEQFF
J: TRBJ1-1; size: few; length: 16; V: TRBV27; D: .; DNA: TGTGCCAGCAGTTGGCTTGGGTTTAAGCAAGACACTGAAGCTTTCTTT; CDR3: CASSWLGFKQDTEAFF
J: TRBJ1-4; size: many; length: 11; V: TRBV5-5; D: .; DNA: TGTGCCAGCAGCTTTGATGAAAAACTGTTTTTT; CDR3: CASSFDEKLFF
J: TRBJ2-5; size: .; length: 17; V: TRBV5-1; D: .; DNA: TGCGCCAGCAGCTGGGGTGTAACTATCGGGTTTGCGGAGACCCAGTACTTC; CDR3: CASSWGVTIGFAETQYF
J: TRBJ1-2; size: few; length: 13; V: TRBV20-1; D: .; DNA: TGCAGAAGTGATGTAGGGGTCCACTATGGCTACACCTTC; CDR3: CRSDVGVHYGYTF
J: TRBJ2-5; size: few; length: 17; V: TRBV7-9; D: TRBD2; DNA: TGTGCCAGCAGCTCTTACCGGACTAGCGGATACCAAGAGACCCAGTACTTC; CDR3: CASSSYRTSGYQETQYF
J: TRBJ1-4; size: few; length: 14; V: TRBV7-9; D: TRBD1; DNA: TGTGCCAGCAGCTTCCAGGGGGCGGGAGAAAAACTGTTTTTT; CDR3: CASSFQGAGEKLFF
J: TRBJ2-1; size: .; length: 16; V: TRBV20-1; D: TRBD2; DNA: TGCAGTGCCTCTACTAGCGGGGGTAGCTCCTACAATGGGCAGTTCTTC; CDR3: CSASTSGGSSYNGQFF
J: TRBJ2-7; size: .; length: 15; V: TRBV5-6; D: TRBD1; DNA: TGTGCCAGCAGCTTGTTGAGGGGGCAAGGCGACGAGCAGTACTTC; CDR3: CASSLLRGQGDEQYF
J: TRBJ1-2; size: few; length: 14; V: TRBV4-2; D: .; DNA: TGTGCCAGCAACCCAGACAGCACTAACTATGGCTACACCTTC; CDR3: CASNPDSTNYGYTF
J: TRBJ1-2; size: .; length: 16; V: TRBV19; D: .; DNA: TGTGCCAGTAGTATCTTCCAGGCGGCTTGGAGCTATGGCTACACCTTC; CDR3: CASSIFQAAWSYGYTF
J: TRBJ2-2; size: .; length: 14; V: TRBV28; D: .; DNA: TGTGCCAGCAGTTTACATAGATACACCGGGGAGCTGTTTTTT; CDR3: CASSLHRYTGELFF
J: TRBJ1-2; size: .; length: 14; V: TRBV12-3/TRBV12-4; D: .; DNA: TGTGCCAGCAGTACCGGGGCACAGACCTATGGCTACACCTTC; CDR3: CASSTGAQTYGYTF
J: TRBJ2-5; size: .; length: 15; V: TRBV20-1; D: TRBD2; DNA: TGCAGTGCTAGAAGTCCGCGGGAGGGCCGAGAGACCCAGTACTTC; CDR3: CSARSPREGRETQYF
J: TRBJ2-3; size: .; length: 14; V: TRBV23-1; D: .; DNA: TGCGCCAGCAGTCAATCGGGGCCCATTGGTACGCAGTATTTT; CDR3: CASSQSGPIGTQYF
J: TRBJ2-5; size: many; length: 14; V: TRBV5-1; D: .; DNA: TGCGCCAGCAGCTTTTCGGGAAGGTCGGAGACCCAGTACTTC; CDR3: CASSFSGRSETQYF
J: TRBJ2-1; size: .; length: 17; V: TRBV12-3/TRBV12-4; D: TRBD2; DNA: TGTGCCAGCAGCTCTCCGTTGGGGCGGGGGGGATACAATGAGCAGTTCTTC; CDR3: CASSSPLGRGGYNEQFF
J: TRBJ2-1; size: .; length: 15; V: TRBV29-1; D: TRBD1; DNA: TGCAGCGTTCCCCCCAGGGGGACAGGCTTTGGGGAGCAGTTCTTC; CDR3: CSVPPRGTGFGEQFF
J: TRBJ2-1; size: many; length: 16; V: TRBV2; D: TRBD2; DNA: TGTGCCAGCAGTGAAGCATCCCTAGCGGGAGTCGGTGAGCAGTTCTTC; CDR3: CASSEASLAGVGEQFF
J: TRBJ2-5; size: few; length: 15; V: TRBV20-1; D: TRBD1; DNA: TGCAGTGCTAGAATTGCAGGGGGCGTTAAAGAGACCCAGTACTTC; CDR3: CSARIAGGVKETQYF
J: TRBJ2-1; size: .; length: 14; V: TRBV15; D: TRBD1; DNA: TGTGCCACCAGCAGCCCGGACAGGGGCTATGAGCAGTTCTTC; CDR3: CATSSPDRGYEQFF
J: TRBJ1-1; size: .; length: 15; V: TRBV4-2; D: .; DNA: TGTGCCAGCAGCCAACCCGCAGGGGTGAACACTGAAGCTTTCTTT; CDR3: CASSQPAGVNTEAFF
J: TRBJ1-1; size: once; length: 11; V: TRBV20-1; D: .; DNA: TGCAGTGCTACCATAGACACTGAAGCTTTCTTT; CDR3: CSATIDTEAFF
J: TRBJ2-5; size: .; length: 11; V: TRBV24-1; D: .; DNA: TGTGCCACCGCGATGGGTAATGAGCAGTACTTC; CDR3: CATAMGNEQYF
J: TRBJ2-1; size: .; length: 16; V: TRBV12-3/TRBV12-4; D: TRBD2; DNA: TGTGCCAGCAGTTTAGAGAAGGCTAGCGGGGCCAATGAGCAGTTCTTC; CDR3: CASSLEKASGANEQFF
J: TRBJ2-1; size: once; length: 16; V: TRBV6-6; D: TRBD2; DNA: TGTGCCAGCATTCGTAGCGGGGGGGCCGAGGAGAATGAGCAGTTCTTC; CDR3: CASIRSGGAEENEQFF
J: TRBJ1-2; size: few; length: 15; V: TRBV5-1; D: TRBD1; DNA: TGCGCCAGCAGCCGAGGGACAGGGCTTAACTATGGCTACACCTTC; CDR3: CASSRGTGLNYGYTF
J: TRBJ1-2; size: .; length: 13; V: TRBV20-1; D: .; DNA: TGCAGTGCTAGACATCCCAGGGGCCCTGGCTACACCTTC; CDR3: CSARHPRGPGYTF
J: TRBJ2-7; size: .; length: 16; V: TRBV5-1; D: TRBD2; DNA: TGCGCCAGCAGTCCTTCACTAGCGGGATTCTCCTACGAGCAGTACTTC; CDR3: CASSPSLAGFSYEQYF
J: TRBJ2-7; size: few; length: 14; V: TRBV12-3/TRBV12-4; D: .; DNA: TGTGCCAGCAGTTTTCGCCGACAGAACCACGAGCAGTACTTC; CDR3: CASSFRRQNHEQYF
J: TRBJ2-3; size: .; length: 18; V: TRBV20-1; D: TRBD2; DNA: TGCAGTGCTAGAGATCTGGCGGGAGTGTCCCATCCCACAGATACGCAGTATTTT; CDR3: CSARDLAGVSHPTDTQYF
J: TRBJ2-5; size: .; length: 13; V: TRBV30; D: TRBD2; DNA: TGTGCCTGGAGTGGGACTAGCGAGTCAGGGCAGTACTTC; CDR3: CAWSGTSESGQYF
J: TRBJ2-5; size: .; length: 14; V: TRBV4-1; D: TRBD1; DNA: TGCGCCAGCAGCCCAGGTGGGACAGTCTTCACCCAGTACTTC; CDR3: CASSPGGTVFTQYF
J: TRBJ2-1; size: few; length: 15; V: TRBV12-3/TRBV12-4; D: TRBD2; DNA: TGTGCCATCCTGCCCTTAGCGGGAGGGCCCAATGAGCAGTTCTTC; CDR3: CAILPLAGGPNEQFF
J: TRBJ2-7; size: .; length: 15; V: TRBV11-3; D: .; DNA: TGTGCCAGCAGCTTAGGTCAGGGTGAGAGTTACGAGCAGTACTTC; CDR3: CASSLGQGESYEQYF
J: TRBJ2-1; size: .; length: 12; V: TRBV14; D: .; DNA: TGTGCCAGCAGCGCACCGGCACATGAGCAGTTCTTC; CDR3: CASSAPAHEQFF